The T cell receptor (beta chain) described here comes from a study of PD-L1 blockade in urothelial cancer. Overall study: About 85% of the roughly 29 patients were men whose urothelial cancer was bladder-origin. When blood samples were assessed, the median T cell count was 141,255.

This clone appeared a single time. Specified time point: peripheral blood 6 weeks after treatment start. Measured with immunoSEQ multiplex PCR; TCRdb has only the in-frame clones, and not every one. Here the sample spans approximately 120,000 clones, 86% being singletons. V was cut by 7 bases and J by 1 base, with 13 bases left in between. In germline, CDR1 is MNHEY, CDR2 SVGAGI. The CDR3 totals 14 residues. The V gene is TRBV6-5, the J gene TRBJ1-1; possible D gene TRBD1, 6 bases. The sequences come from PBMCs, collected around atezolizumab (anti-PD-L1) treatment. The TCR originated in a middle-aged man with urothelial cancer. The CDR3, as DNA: TGTGCCAGCACCGAGACAGGCTCGAACACTGAAGCTTTCTTT. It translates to CASTETGSNTEAFF.